These 29 T cell receptor beta chains came from one sample sequenced in a study of blood T cell repertoires in COVID-19. Clones were sequenced by immunoSEQ multiplex PCR, and TCRdb holds only the in-frame ones, with some missing. The sample consists of roughly 290,000 clones, roughly nine tenths of them appearing once. Sequenced sample: PBMCs or T cells enriched from blood (not recorded which). The receptor set was obtained from a woman in her thirties or forties who had recovered from COVID-19.

This sequence joins TRBV19 and TRBJ1-2; no definite D call. This CDR3 comprises 12 residues. V shed 10 bases and J shed 3 bases, with 12 bases lying between them. Germline CDR1 is LNHDA and CDR2 is SQIVND (reference sequence). The CDR3: CATSLEDYGYTF. The CDR3 bases are TGTGCCACCTCTTTGGAGGACTATGGCTACACCTTC.

This chain joins TRBV9 and TRBJ1-1; D may be TRBD1 (6 bases). V was pared by 4 bases and J by 6 bases, with 16 bases between. Germline loops: CDR1 SGDLS, CDR2 YYNGEE. The CDR3 is made up of 14 amino acids. The CDR3 sequence: CASSLTGTAPEAFF. The CDR3 DNA reads TGTGCCAGCAGCCTCACAGGGACGGCGCCTGAAGCTTTCTTT.

This clone was counted a few times. This chain uses TRBV5-1 with TRBJ2-1, with 8 nucleotides matching TRBD2. Trimming at V came to 1 base and at J to 9 bases, leaving 15 bases not matched to a gene. The CDR3 runs to 17 residues. CDR1 and CDR2 (germline): SGHRS, YFSETQ. This CDR3 reads CASSLRSATSEPGEQFF. The CDR3 nucleotides read TGCGCCAGCAGCTTGAGATCCGCGACTAGCGAGCCGGGTGAGCAGTTCTTC.

DNA of the CDR3: TGCGCCAGCAGCCAAGTTGGGGGGGGTTTTATTGAGCAGTTCTTC. Protein: CASSQVGGGFIEQFF. The rearrangement links TRBV4-1 to TRBJ2-1, with TRBD2 identical over 7 bases. The ends lost 1 base at V and 9 bases at J; junction bases unmatched: 9. The germline V gene has CDR1 MGHRA and CDR2 YSYEKL. This CDR3 spans 15 amino acids.

The chain uses TRBV7-3 and TRBJ2-1; 11 nucleotides align to TRBD1. The CDR3 extends over 16 amino acids. The V gene end was trimmed by 5 bases and the J gene end by 4 bases; junction bases not matched to a gene: 7. From germline, CDR1 is SGHTA and CDR2 FQGTGA. CDR3 in DNA: TGTGCCAGCAGCCCGGACAGGGGGCGGAATTACAATGAGCAGTTCTTC. It encodes CASSPDRGRNYNEQFF. Complete variable domain (other parts from reference TRBV7-3 and TRBJ2-1): GAGVSQTPSNKVTEKGKYVELRCDPISGHTALYWYRQSLGQGPEFLIYFQGTGAADDSGLPNDRFFAVRPEGSVSTLKIQRTERGDSAVYLCASSPDRGRNYNEQFFGPGTRLTVL.

The genes are TRBV19 and TRBJ2-6, with 7 bases lining up with TRBD1. The CDR3 consists of 19 residues. V shed 3 bases and J 1 base; nucleotides not matched to a gene: 12. Germline CDR1 reads LNHDA; CDR2 reads SQIVND (reference sequence). For the CDR3, the DNA is TGTGCCAGTAGTATGGCCCGGCCAGGGGGAACTTCTGGGGCCAACGTCCTGACTTTC. As protein: CASSMARPGGTSGANVLTF.

This rearrangement joins TRBV19 to TRBJ1-6; D possibly corresponds to TRBD1 (6 bases). Trimming stripped 0 bases from V and 9 bases from J, with 15 bases between. CDR1 and CDR2 from the germline V gene are LNHDA and SQIVND (reference sequence). The CDR3 consists of 16 residues. The CDR3, as DNA: TGTGCCAGTAGTATAGATCGGGCAGGGGTCGGTTCACCCCTCCACTTT. Its translation: CASSIDRAGVGSPLHF.

The V gene is TRBV19, the J gene TRBJ2-4; 10 bases agree with TRBD2. Losses at the gene ends were 6 bases for V and 1 base for J; bases not matched to a gene: 0. CDR3 size: 14 residues. Germline assignment: CDR1 LNHDA and CDR2 SQIVND (reference sequence). CDR3 in DNA: TGTGCCAGTAGAGCGGGGGGGGCCAAAAACATTCAGTACTTC. This encodes CASRAGGAKNIQYF.

This chain uses TRBV6-5 with TRBJ1-6; D is ambiguous. The V end lost 3 bases, the J end lost 5 bases, and 5 bases lay between the germline ends. The germline V gene has CDR1 MNHEY and CDR2 SVGAGI. This CDR3 is built from 13 residues. CDR3 sequence reads: CASSYIDNSPLHF. The CDR3, as DNA: TGTGCCAGCAGTTATATAGATAATTCACCCCTCCACTTT.

This chain uses TRBV5-1 with TRBJ2-5; TRBD2 aligns across 9 bases. J gave up 4 bases and V 4 bases, and 8 bases lay outside the gene matches. Germline V gene lookup returns CDR1 SGHRS and CDR2 YFSETQ. The CDR3 is made up of 15 amino acids. The CDR3 coding sequence is TGCGCCAGCAGCGCCGGGACTAGCCAAGGAGAGACCCAGTACTTC. It is translated as CASSAGTSQGETQYF.

V is TRBV10-3 and J is TRBJ1-1; D might be TRBD1 (6 bases). The germline gives CDR1 ENHRY, CDR2 SYGVKD. V lost 3 bases and J lost 1, with 9 bases in between. This CDR3 has 14 amino acids. This chain's CDR3 is CAISDRTENTEAFF. The CDR3 DNA follows: TGTGCCATCAGTGACCGGACAGAGAACACTGAAGCTTTCTTT.

This rearrangement joins TRBV2 to TRBJ1-6; 8 bases fit TRBD1. CDR3 size: 15 residues. V lost 6 bases and J lost 7; bases outside the gene matches: 8. Germline V gene sequence: CDR1 SNHLY, CDR2 FYNNEI. This CDR3 is CASRVGQGQNSPLHF. CDR3 DNA: TGTGCCAGCAGGGTCGGACAGGGTCAAAATTCACCCCTCCACTTT.

The CDR3 nucleotides read TGTGCCAGCTCACCACGCAGGGACAATGAGCAGTTCTTC. Amino acids: CASSPRRDNEQFF. The rearrangement links TRBV18 to TRBJ2-1; weak D call: TRBD1 (5 bases). V was pared by 1 base and J by 5 bases, with 6 bases between. The CDR3 spans 13 residues. Germline CDR1 KGHSH, CDR2 LQKENI. Together with reference TRBV18 and TRBJ2-1, the CDR3 gives the full variable domain: NAGVMQNPRHLVRRRGQEARLRCSPMKGHSHVYWYRQLPEEGLKFMVYLQKENIIDESGMPKERFSAEFPKEGPSILRIQQVVRGDSAAYFCASSPRRDNEQFFGPGTRLTVL.

The chain carries TRBV19 and TRBJ2-7, with 8 bases that match TRBD1. CDR3 length: 13 residues. Germline V gene sequence: CDR1 LNHDA, CDR2 SQIVND (reference sequence). The V gene end was trimmed by 3 bases and the J gene end by 6 bases; junction bases not matched to a gene: 4. The CDR3 loop is CASSMDRAREQYF. CDR3 nucleotide sequence: TGTGCCAGTAGTATGGACAGGGCGCGCGAGCAGTACTTC.

V gene TRBV6-6 combines with J gene TRBJ2-4, with D tentatively TRBD1 (5 bases). The CDR3 consists of 17 residues. V lost 5 bases and J lost 4, with 21 bases in between. The germline gives CDR1 MNHNY, CDR2 SVGAGI (reference sequence). The CDR3 bases are TGTGCCAGCAGTCCTGGGGCCTCGGCAGGAAAAAAAAACATTCAGTACTTC. Residues: CASSPGASAGKKNIQYF.

V usage is TRBV19 and J usage is TRBJ1-1; D gene unclear. The germline V gene has CDR1 LNHDA and CDR2 SQIVND (reference sequence). The CDR3 has 14 amino acids. The ends were cut back, 4 bases at V and 2 bases at J, with 11 bases in the middle. DNA of the CDR3: TGTGCCAGTAGTACCCGGGAGCGCAACACTGAAGCTTTCTTT. It encodes CASSTRERNTEAFF. The variable domain in full, with the rest retrieved from reference TRBV19 and TRBJ1-1, is DGGITQSPKYLFRKEGQNVTLSCEQNLNHDAMYWYRQDPGQGLRLIYYSQIVNDFQKGDIAEGYSVSREKKESFPLTVTSAQKNPTAFYLCASSTRERNTEAFFGQGTRLTVV.

The rearrangement links TRBV5-5 to TRBJ2-7, with 7 bases fitting TRBD2. CDR3 length equals 13 residues. With V trimmed by 3 bases and J by 7 bases, 7 bases remained unmatched. Looked up from germline, CDR1 is SGHKS and CDR2 is YYEKEE (reference sequence). The DNA of the CDR3 is TGTGCCAGCAGCTATGGTGCCGGGGGGGAGCAGTACTTC. Protein sequence: CASSYGAGGEQYF.

The J gene is TRBJ1-1, the V gene TRBV5-6; D is unclear. Between the trimmed V and J ends, which lost 2 bases and 3 bases, there was a span of 5 bases. This CDR3 is built from 12 residues. Germline V gives CDR1 SGHDT, CDR2 YYEEEE. The CDR3 region is CASSLLDTEAFF. As DNA, the CDR3 is TGTGCCAGCAGCTTATTAGACACTGAAGCTTTCTTT.

The CDR3 coding sequence is TGTGCCAGCAGACTTACCGGGACTACCGGAATTTACGAGCAGTACTTC. It encodes CASRLTGTTGIYEQYF. The rearrangement links TRBV5-5 to TRBJ2-7; the match to TRBD2 covers 7 bases. V trimming: 5 bases; J trimming: 4 bases; junction bases outside the gene matches: 15. Germline assignment: CDR1 SGHKS and CDR2 YYEKEE (reference sequence). The CDR3 totals 16 residues. Full variable domain (remainder filled in from reference TRBV5-5 and TRBJ2-7): DAGVTQSPTHLIKTRGQQVTLRCSPISGHKSVSWYQQVLGQGPQFIFQYYEKEERGRGNFPDRFSARQFPNYSSELNVNALLLGDSALYLCASRLTGTTGIYEQYFGPGTRLTVT.

This clone was seen only a few times. This sequence joins TRBV9 and TRBJ2-2; a weak D match, TRBD1 (6 bases). The CDR3 has 14 residues. Per the germline V gene, CDR1 is SGDLS and CDR2 is YYNGEE. Trimming left V 2 bases short and J 5 bases short, with 10 bases between. Written as DNA, the CDR3 is TGTGCCAGCAGCGTCCAGACAGGTACCGGGGAGCTGTTTTTT. It translates to CASSVQTGTGELFF.

This sequence joins TRBV7-2 and TRBJ2-7; TRBD1 matches 9 bases. This CDR3 has 15 residues. The V gene end was trimmed by 3 bases and the J gene end by 5 bases; junction bases not matched to a gene: 8. The germline V gene has CDR1 SGHTA and CDR2 FQGNSA. The CDR3 region has the DNA TGTGCCAGCAGCTTCGACAGGGGGGGTTTCAACGAGCAGTACTTC. Translating gives CASSFDRGGFNEQYF.

The chain employs TRBV5-1 and TRBJ2-3, with 8 bases that match TRBD2. Trimming cost V 4 bases and J 4 bases; bases outside gene matches: 5. The CDR3 runs 14 residues. Per germline, CDR1 SGHRS and CDR2 YFSETQ. The CDR3 loop reads CASSPGLDPDTQYF. For the CDR3, the DNA is TGCGCCAGCAGCCCGGGACTAGATCCAGATACGCAGTATTTT.

This chain joins TRBV4-2 and TRBJ1-1, with D possibly being TRBD1 (5 bases). The ends were cut back, 0 bases at V and 10 bases at J, with 9 bases in the middle. The CDR3 is 12 amino acids. Germline CDR1 is LGHNA and CDR2 is YNFKEQ. CDR3 DNA sequence: TGTGCCAGCAGCCAAGAAGGAGGGGCAGCTTTCTTT. Its translation: CASSQEGGAAFF.

The gene calls are TRBV7-3 and TRBJ2-1; D is unresolved. Trimming removed 4 bases from V and 9 bases from J, with 10 bases in between. CDR1 and CDR2 (germline): SGHTA, FQGTGA. The CDR3 sequence is 12 residues long. Here the CDR3 DNA reads TGTGCCAGCAGCTCTCCCCCCGGTGAGCAGTTCTTC. This codes for CASSSPPGEQFF.

V usage is TRBV5-4 and J usage is TRBJ1-1; no clear D gene. Deletions cut 0 bases from V and 6 bases from J, with 15 bases between. Germline assignment: CDR1 SGHNT and CDR2 YYREEE (reference sequence). The CDR3 totals 15 residues. Here the CDR3 reads CASSLVLGGYAEAFF. The CDR3 coding sequence is TGTGCCAGCAGCTTGGTTCTTGGAGGGTACGCTGAAGCTTTCTTT.

The chain has TRBV7-9 and TRBJ2-2, with D possibly matching TRBD1 (6 bases). Germline V CDR1 and CDR2: SEHNR, FQNEAQ (reference sequence). Deletions cut 4 bases from V and 4 bases from J, with 19 bases between. The CDR3 totals 17 residues. The DNA for the CDR3 is TGTGCCAGCAGCTATTCAGGGGCCAGGGGTGGCACCGGGGAGCTGTTTTTT. Translation gives CASSYSGARGGTGELFF.

The J gene is TRBJ2-5, the V gene TRBV6-2 or TRBV6-3; a possible D gene is TRBD1 (6 bases). This CDR3 comprises 14 residues. V lost 2 bases to trimming and J lost 5 bases, with 12 bases between them. CDR1 is MNHEY, CDR2 SVGEGT, per germline. The CDR3 loop reads CASSYGYRAETQYF. The CDR3 region has the DNA TGTGCCAGCAGTTACGGTTACAGGGCGGAGACCCAGTACTTC.

The chain has TRBV21-1 and TRBJ1-5. TRBV21-1 is given as a pseudogene. This CDR3 region has 17 residues. The DNA for the CDR3 is TGTGCCAGCAGCAAAGTGATGGCCGGGGGTAGCAATCAGCCCCAGCATTTT. Translated, it gives CASSKVMAGGSNQPQHF.

V gene TRBV21-1 combines with J gene TRBJ1-2; the table names TRBD1, a call not compared with the DNA. TRBV21-1 is described as a pseudogene. CDR3 length: 15 amino acids. CDR3 coding DNA: TGTGCCAGCAGCAAAGTGACGGACAGCTACTATGGCTACACCTTC. The encoded protein is CASSKVTDSYYGYTF.